This T cell receptor (beta chain) derives from a study of blood T cell repertoires in COVID-19. At the level of the study: COVID-19 samples collected from the United States, Italy and Spain covered acute and convalescent phases.

Original data processing: Scientists estimated how many nucleated cells there were by amplifying reference gene primers. Libraries were prepared by immunoSEQ multiplex PCR; TCRdb keeps only in-frame clonotypes and omits some of them. From that table come the V and J calls and clone size; the DNA was used to work out D and trimming. Counted here are roughly 97,000 clones, around 84% occurring once; the ten biggest clones make up roughly 29%. Germline assignment: CDR1 LNHDA and CDR2 SQIVND (reference sequence). With V trimmed by 7 bases and J by 7 bases, 16 bases remained unmatched. The CDR3 is 17 amino acids.

Specimen: peripheral blood. The chain uses TRBV19 and TRBJ2-3, with TRBD2 matching over 11 bases. This receptor was taken from a man in his 60s with acute or convalescent COVID-19. This chain's CDR3 is CASKDVSRTSGFNTQYF. The CDR3 coding sequence is TGTGCCAGTAAGGATGTTTCGAGGACTAGCGGGTTTAATACGCAGTATTTT.